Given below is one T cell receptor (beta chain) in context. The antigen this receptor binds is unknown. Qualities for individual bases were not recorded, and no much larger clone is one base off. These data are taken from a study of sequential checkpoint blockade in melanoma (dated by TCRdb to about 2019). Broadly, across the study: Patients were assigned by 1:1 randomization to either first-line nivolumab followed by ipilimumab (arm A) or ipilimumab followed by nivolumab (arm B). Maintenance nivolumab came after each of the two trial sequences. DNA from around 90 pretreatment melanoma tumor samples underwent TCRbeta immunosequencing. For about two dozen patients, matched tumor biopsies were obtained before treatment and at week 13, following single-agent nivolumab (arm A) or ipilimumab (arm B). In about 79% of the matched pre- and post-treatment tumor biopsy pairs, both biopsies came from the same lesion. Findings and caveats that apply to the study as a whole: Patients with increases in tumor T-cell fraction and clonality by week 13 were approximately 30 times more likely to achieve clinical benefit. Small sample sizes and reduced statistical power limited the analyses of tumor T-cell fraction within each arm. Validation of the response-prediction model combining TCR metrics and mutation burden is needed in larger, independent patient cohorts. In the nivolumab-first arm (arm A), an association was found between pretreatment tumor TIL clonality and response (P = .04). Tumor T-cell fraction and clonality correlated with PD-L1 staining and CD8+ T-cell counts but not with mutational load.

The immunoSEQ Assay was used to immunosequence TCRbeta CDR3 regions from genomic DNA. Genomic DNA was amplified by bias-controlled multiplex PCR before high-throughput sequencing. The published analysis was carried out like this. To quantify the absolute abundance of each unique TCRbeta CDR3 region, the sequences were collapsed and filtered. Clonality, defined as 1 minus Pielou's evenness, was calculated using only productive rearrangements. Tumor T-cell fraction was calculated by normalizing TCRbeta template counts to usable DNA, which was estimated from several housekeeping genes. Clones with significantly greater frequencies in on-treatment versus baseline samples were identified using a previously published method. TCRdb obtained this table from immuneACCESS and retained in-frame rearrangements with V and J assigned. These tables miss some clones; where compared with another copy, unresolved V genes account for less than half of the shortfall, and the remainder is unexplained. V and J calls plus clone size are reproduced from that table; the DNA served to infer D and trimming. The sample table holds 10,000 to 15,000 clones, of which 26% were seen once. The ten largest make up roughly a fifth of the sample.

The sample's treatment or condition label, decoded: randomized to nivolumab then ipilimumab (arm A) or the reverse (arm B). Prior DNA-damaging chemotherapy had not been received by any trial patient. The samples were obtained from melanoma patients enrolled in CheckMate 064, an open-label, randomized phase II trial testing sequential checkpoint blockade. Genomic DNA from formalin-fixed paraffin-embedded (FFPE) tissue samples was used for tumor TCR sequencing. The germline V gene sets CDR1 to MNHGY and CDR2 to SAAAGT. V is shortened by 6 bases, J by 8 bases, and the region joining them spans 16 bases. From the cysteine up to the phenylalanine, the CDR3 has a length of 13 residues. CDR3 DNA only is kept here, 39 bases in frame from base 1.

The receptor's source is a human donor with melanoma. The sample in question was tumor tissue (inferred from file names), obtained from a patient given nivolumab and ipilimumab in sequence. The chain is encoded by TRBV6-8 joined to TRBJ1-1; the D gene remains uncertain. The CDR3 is CASSPGGGVEAFF. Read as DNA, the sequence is TGTGCCAGCAGCCCGGGTGGTGGAGTCGAAGCTTTCTTT.